Sequencing of this T cell receptor (beta chain) was carried out in a study of blood T cells in healthy people across ages. Trimming shortened V by 2 bases and J by 0 bases, and 8 bases separated the two germline ends. Germline V CDR1 and CDR2: DFQATT, SNEGSKA (reference sequence). CDR3 length: 13 amino acids. A second PCR, run for roughly 7 to 12 cycles, used a sample-barcoded 5' primer plus a J-beta primer mix. TCRdb re-analysed the 5' RACE reads in MiXCR, keeping a single row per CDR3 protein. The profile shows approximately 810,000 distinct CDR3 sequences, around 36% of them singletons. Material for sequencing was blood. This TCR was recovered from a man aged 18 to 29 in good health. The chain combines TRBV20-1 with TRBJ2-7; possible D gene TRBD1, 6 bases. The CDR3 DNA reads TGCAGTGCTAGATTGGACAGCTCCTACGAGCAGTACTTC. This translates into CSARLDSSYEQYF.